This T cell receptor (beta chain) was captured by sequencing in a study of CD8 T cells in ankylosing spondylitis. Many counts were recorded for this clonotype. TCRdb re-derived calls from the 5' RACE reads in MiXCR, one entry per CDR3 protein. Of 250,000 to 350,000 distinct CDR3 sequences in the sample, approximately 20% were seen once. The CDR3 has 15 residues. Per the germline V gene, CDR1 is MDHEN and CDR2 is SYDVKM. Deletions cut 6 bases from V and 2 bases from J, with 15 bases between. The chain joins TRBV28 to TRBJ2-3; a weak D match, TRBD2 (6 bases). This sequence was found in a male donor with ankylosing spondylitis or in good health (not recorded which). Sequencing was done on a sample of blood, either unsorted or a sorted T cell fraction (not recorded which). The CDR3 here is CASSRGGGITDTQYF. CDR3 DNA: TGTGCCAGCAGCCGAGGTGGCGGGATCACAGATACGCAGTATTTT.